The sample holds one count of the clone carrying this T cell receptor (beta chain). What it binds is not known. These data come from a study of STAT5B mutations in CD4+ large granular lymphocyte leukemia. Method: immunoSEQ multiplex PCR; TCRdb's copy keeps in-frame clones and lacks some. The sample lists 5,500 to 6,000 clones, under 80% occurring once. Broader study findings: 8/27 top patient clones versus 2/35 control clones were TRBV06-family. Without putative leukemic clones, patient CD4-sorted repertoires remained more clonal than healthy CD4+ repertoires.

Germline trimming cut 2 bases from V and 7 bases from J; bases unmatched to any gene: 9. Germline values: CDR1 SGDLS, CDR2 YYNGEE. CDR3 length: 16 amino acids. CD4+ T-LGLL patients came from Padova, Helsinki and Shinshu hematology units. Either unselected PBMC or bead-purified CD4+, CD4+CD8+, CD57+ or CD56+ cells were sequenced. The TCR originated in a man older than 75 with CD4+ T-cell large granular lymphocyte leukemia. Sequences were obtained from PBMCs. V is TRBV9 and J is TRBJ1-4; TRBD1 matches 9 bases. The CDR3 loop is CASSVSQGATSEKLFF. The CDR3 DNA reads TGTGCCAGCAGCGTCTCACAGGGGGCGACGAGTGAAAAACTGTTTTTT. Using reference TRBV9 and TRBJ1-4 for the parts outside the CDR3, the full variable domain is DSGVTQTPKHLITATGQRVTLRCSPRSGDLSVYWYQQSLDQGLQFLIQYYNGEERAKGNILERFSAQQFPDLHSELNLSSLELGDSALYFCASSVSQGATSEKLFFGSGTQLSVL.